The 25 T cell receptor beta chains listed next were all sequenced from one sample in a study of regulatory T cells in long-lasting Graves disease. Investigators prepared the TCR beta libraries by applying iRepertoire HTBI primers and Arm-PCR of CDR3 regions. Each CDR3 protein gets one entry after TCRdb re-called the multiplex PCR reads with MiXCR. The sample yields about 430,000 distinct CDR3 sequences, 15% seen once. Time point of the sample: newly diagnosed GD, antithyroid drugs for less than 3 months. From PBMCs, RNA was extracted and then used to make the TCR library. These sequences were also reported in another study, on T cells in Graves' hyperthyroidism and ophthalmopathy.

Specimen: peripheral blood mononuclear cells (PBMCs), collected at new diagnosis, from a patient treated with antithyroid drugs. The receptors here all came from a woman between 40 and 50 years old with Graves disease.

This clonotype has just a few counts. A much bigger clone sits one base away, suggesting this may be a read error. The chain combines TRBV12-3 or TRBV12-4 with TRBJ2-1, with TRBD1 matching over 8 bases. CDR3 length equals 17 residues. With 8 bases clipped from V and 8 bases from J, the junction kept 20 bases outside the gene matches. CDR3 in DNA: TGTGCCAGCCCCTTCTTTCCCGGGACAGGCCTCTTGGATGAGCAGTTCTTC. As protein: CASPFFPGTGLLDEQFF.

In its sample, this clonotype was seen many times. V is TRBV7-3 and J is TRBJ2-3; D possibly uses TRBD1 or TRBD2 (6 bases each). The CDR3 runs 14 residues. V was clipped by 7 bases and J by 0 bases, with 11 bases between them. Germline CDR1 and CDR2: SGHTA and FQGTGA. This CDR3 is CASKGGSSTDTQYF. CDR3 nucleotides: TGTGCCAGCAAGGGGGGCTCTAGCACAGATACGCAGTATTTT.

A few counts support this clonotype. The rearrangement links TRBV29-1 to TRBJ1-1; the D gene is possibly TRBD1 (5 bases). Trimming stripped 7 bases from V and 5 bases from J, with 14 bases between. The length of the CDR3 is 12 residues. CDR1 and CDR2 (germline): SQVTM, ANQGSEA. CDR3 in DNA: TGCAGCGCCGCGGGGGGGGTAACTGAAGCTTTCTTT. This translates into CSAAGGVTEAFF.

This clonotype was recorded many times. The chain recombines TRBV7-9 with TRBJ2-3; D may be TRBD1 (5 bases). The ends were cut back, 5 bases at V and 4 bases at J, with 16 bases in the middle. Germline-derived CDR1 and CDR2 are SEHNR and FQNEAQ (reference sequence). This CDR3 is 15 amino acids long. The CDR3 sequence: CASSPGPRSADTQYF. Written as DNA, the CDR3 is TGTGCCAGCAGCCCAGGGCCGCGGTCCGCAGATACGCAGTATTTT. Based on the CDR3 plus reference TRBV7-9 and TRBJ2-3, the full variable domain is DTGVSQNPRHKITKRGQNVTFRCDPISEHNRLYWYRQTLGQGPEFLTYFQNEAQLEKSRLLSDRFSAERPKGSFSTLEIQRTEQGDSAMYLCASSPGPRSADTQYFGPGTRLTVL.

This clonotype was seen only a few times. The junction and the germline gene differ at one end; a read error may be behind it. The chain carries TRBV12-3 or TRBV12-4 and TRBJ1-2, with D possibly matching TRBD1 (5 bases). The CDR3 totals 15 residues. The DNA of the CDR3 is TGTGCCAGCAGCCTTGGGGGAGGGCCAGGCTATGGCTACGCCTTC. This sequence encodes CASSLGGGPGYGYAF.

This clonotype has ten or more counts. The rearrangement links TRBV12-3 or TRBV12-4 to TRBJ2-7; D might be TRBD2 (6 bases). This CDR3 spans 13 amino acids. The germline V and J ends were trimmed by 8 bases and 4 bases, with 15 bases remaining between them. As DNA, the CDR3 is TGTGCCAGCGGGACGACTAGTCCTTACGAGCAGTACTTC. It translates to CASGTTSPYEQYF.

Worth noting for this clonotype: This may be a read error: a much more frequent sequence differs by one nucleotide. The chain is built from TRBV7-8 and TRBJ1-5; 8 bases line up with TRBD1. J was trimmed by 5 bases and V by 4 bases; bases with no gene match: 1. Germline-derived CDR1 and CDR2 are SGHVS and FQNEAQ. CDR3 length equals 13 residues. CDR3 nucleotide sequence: TGTGCCAGCAGCTGGGGACAGGATCAGCCCCAGCATTTT. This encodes CASSWGQDQPQHF.

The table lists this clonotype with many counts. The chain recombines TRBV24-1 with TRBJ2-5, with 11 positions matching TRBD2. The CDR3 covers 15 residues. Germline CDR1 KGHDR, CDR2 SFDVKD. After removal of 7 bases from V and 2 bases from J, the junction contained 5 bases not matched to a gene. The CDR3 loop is CATRTSGVRQETQYF. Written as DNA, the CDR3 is TGTGCCACCAGGACTAGCGGGGTCCGGCAAGAGACCCAGTACTTC.

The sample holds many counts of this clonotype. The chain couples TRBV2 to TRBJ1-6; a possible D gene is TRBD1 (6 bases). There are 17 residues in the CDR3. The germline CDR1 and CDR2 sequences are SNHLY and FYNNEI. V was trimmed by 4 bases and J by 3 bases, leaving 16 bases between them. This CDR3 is CASSGGLGAGYNSPLHF. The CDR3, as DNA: TGTGCCAGCAGTGGGGGATTGGGGGCAGGCTATAATTCACCCCTCCACTTT.

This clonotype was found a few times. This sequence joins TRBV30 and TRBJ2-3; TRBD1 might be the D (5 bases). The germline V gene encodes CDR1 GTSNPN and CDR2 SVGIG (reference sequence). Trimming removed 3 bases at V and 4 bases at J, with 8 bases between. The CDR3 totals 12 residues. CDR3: CAWSQGADTQYF. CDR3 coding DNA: TGTGCCTGGAGCCAAGGGGCAGATACGCAGTATTTT.

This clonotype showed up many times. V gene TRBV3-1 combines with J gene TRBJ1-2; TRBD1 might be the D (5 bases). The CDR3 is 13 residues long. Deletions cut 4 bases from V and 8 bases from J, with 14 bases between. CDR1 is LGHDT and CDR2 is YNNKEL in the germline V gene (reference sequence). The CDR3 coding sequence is TGTGCCAGCAGCCCCGCGGGGGTTGTCGGCTACACCTTC. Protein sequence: CASSPAGVVGYTF.

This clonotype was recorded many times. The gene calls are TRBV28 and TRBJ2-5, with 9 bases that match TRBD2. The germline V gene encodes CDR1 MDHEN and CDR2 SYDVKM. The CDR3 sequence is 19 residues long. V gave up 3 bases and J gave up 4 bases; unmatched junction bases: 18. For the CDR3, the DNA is TGTGCCAGCAGTTTTAACCTAGCGGGGCCTTCCCAGCTCAGAGAGACCCAGTACTTC. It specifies CASSFNLAGPSQLRETQYF.

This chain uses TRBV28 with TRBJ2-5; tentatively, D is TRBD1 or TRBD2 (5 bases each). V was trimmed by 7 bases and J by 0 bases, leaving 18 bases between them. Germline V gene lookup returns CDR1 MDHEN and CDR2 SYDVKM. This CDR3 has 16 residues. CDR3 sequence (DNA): TGTGCCAGCACCACCATGGGGGATTGGTACCAAGAGACCCAGTACTTC. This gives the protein CASTTMGDWYQETQYF.

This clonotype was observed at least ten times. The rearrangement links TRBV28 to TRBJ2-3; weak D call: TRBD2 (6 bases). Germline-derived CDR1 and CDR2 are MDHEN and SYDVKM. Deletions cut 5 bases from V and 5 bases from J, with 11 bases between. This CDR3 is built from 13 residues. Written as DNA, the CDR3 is TGTGCCAGCAGTGGAGGGACTCAAGATACGCAGTATTTT. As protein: CASSGGTQDTQYF.

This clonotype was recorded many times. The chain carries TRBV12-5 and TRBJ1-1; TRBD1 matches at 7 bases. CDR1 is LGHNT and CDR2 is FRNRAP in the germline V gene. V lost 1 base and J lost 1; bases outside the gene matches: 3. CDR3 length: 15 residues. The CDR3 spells CASGLARQGNTEAFF. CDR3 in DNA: TGTGCTAGTGGTTTGGCCAGACAGGGGAACACTGAAGCTTTCTTT.

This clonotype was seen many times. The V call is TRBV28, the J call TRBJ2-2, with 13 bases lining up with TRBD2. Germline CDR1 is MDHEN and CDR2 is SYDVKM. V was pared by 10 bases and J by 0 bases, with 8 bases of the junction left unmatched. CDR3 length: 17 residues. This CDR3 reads CATRVGLAGTNTGELFF. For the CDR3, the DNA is TGTGCCACCCGTGTGGGACTAGCGGGGACGAACACCGGGGAGCTGTTTTTT.

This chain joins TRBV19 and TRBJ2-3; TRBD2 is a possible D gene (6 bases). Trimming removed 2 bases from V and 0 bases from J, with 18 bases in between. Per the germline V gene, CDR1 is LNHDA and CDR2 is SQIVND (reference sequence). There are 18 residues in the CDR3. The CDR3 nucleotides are TGTGCCAGTAGTATAAGGGCGGGGACGACCACTAGCACAGATACGCAGTATTTT. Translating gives CASSIRAGTTTSTDTQYF.

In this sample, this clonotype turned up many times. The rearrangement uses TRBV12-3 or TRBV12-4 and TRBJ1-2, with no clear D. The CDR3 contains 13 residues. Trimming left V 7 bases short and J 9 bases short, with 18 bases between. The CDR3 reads CASTLDGLWSYTF. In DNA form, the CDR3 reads TGTGCCAGCACCCTGGACGGACTATGGAGCTACACCTTC.

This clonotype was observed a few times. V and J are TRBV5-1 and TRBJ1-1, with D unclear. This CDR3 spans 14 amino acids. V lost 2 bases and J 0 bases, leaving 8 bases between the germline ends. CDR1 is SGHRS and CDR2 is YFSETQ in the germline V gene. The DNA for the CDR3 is TGCGCCAGCAGCTTCAGGACCTTGAACACTGAAGCTTTCTTT. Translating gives CASSFRTLNTEAFF.

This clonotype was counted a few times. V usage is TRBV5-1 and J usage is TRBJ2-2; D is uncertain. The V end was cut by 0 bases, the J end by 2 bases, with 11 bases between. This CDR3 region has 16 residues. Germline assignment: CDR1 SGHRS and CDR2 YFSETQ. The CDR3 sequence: CASSLVIISNTGELFF. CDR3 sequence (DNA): TGCGCCAGCAGCTTGGTTATCATATCTAACACCGGGGAGCTGTTTTTT.

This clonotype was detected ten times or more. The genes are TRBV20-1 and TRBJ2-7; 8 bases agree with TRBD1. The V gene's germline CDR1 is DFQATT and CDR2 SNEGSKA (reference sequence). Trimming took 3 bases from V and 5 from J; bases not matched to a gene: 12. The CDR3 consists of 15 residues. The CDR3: CSAREGQASPHEQYF. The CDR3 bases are TGCAGTGCTAGGGAGGGACAGGCCTCCCCCCACGAGCAGTACTTC.

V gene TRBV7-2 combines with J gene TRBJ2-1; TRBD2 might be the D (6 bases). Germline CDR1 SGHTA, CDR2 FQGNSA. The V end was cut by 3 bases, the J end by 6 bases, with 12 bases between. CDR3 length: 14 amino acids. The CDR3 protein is CASSFYGSGNEQFF. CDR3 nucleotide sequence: TGTGCCAGCAGCTTTTACGGGAGCGGCAATGAGCAGTTCTTC.

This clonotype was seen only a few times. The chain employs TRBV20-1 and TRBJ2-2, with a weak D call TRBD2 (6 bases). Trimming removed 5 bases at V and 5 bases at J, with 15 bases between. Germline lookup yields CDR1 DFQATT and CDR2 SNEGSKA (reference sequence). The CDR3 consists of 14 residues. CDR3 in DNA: TGCAGTGCTGGGCACGGGAGTGAGACCGGGGAGCTGTTTTTT. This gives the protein CSAGHGSETGELFF.

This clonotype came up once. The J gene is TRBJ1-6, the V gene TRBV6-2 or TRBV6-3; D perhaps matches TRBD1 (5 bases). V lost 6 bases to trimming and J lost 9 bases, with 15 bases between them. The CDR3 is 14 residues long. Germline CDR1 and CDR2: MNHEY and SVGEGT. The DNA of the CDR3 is TGTGCCAGCAGCTCCGGGACCGCTCTTTCACCCCTCCACTTT. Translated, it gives CASSSGTALSPLHF.

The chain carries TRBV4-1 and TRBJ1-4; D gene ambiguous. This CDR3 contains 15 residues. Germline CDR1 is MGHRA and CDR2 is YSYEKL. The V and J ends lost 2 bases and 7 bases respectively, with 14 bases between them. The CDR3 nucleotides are TGCGCCAGCAGCCAACATGGGGTTAGTAGTGAAAAACTGTTTTTT. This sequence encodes CASSQHGVSSEKLFF.